The 8 T cell receptor beta chains in this list originate from one sample, sequenced in a study of long-term antiretroviral therapy in people with HIV. With survey level as its setting, the immunoSEQ assay was v3.0. Some clones are missing from TCRdb's copy, which holds only in-frame ones; the method was immunoSEQ multiplex PCR. The top ten clones hold approximately 9.1% of a sample with about 30,000 clones, 80% to 90% of them seen once. This specimen consisted of unsorted PBMCs, obtained 3 years after starting antiretroviral therapy. These TCRs come from a man aged 35-49 years with HIV.

CDR3 amino acids: CASSLGPPSGNTIYF. CDR3 DNA: TGTGCCAGCAGCTTAGGTCCACCCTCTGGAAACACCATATATTTT. The chain combines TRBV7-9 with TRBJ1-3; D is uncertain. Germline loops: CDR1 SEHNR, CDR2 FQNEAQ (reference sequence). This CDR3 is 15 amino acids long. The V and J ends lost 1 base and 0 bases respectively, with 7 bases between them.

The chain joins TRBV18 to TRBJ2-2, with TRBD2 identical over 7 bases. Germline CDR1 and CDR2: KGHSH and LQKENI. The length of the CDR3 is 18 residues. Trimming at V came to 4 bases and at J to 0 bases, leaving 11 bases not matched to a gene. CDR3 nucleotides: TGTGCCAGCTCACTTATAGCTCAGCGGGGCGCGAACACCGGGGAGCTGTTTTTT. It is translated as CASSLIAQRGANTGELFF.

In this sample, this clone turned up a few times. The rearrangement links TRBV28 to TRBJ2-1; a weak D match, TRBD2 (6 bases). Germline loops: CDR1 MDHEN, CDR2 SYDVKM. Trimming pared 6 bases from V and 8 bases from J, leaving 23 bases between. The CDR3 spans 16 residues. CDR3 residues: CASSYWASENHDEQFF. The CDR3 nucleotides read TGTGCCAGCAGCTATTGGGCTAGCGAGAATCACGATGAGCAGTTCTTC.

The chain couples TRBV5-4 to TRBJ2-3; 9 nucleotides line up with TRBD2. V was pared by 0 bases and J by 6 bases, with 5 bases of the junction left unmatched. The CDR3 extends over 15 amino acids. Germline-derived CDR1 and CDR2 are SGHNT and YYREEE (reference sequence). The CDR3 spells CASSLAGTSSDTQYF. CDR3 nucleotides: TGTGCCAGCAGCTTGGCCGGGACTAGCAGTGATACGCAGTATTTT.

The chain couples TRBV5-4 to TRBJ2-1; D not certain. Germline V gene sequence: CDR1 SGHNT, CDR2 YYREEE (reference sequence). The V gene lost 0 bases and the J gene lost 5 bases, with 18 bases spanning the gap. This CDR3 is built from 17 residues. The CDR3: CASSLGSWPESHNEQFF. CDR3 nucleotides: TGTGCCAGCAGCTTGGGATCTTGGCCCGAAAGTCACAATGAGCAGTTCTTC.

The J gene is TRBJ1-4, the V gene TRBV5-1; the match to TRBD1 covers 9 bases. The CDR3 is 15 amino acids. J gave up 7 bases and V 0 bases, and 4 bases lay outside the gene matches. Germline-derived CDR1 and CDR2 are SGHRS and YFSETQ. The CDR3 is CASSLVGTGSEKLFF. The CDR3 coding sequence is TGCGCCAGCAGCTTGGTTGGGACAGGGAGTGAAAAACTGTTTTTT.

CDR3 bases: TGTGCCAGTAGTATGCAGGGCTCGGGAGAGCAGTTCTTC. It yields the protein CASSMQGSGEQFF. V usage is TRBV19 and J usage is TRBJ2-1; either TRBD1 or TRBD2 may supply D (5 bases each). The CDR3 is made up of 13 amino acids. The V and J ends lost 3 bases and 10 bases respectively, with 13 bases between them. Germline loops: CDR1 LNHDA, CDR2 SQIVND (reference sequence).

The V and J genes are TRBV29-1 and TRBJ2-7, with D maybe TRBD1 (5 bases). The germline gives CDR1 SQVTM, CDR2 ANQGSEA. The CDR3 is 15 amino acids. V lost 4 bases and J lost 3, with 19 bases in between. The CDR3 DNA reads TGCAGCGTTGCTCAGGGTTCAGCCCCAAGCTACGAGCAGTACTTC. Its translation is CSVAQGSAPSYEQYF.